Below, one T cell receptor beta chain is given with its context. The antigen remains undetermined. The sample originates from a study of shared clonotypes between healthy human individuals. The study's findings and limits: Non-shared clonotypes had lower generation probabilities than those shared by all four donors.

This CDR3 region has 16 residues. Germline CDR1 LGHNA, CDR2 YNFKEQ. The junction had 18 bases not matched to a gene; V was cut back by 6 bases and J by 7 bases. The assay was immunoSEQ multiplex PCR, and TCRdb's table has in-frame clones only and misses some. The table lists roughly 2,500,000 clones, 93% of them singletons. This clonotype originated in a man aged 18 to 30 in good health. Some clones in this sample may be carry-over from other donors' samples. The chain is built from TRBV4-2 and TRBJ2-7; 7 positions agree with TRBD2. Sequenced sample: naive CD4+ T cells from PBMCs. Subset defined: CD45RA+ positively selected. CDR3 sequence: CASSDQAGKGTQEQYF. CDR3 sequence (DNA): TGTGCCAGCAGTGACCAAGCGGGAAAGGGGACTCAAGAGCAGTACTTC.